A single sample is the source of the 3 T cell receptor beta chains below, sequenced in a study of T-cell reconstitution after alpha-beta-depleted transplantation in children (TCRdb year 2016). The library was made by PCR. TCRdb lists the instrument as Illumina HiSeq 2500. TCR library preparation used molecular barcoding, with unique molecular identifiers applied to normalize quantification of the TCRbeta repertoire. TCRdb applied fastp at Q25 and MiXCR to the public reads, then kept only in-frame beta chains. Rows merge per CDR3 protein into single entries with the most common DNA and genes. Within this sample are about 340,000 distinct CDR3 sequences, with 13% of them counted one time only. Of the sample, around 4% falls within the top ten clones. Here the sequenced sample was PBMCs, taken from the stem cell graft. The origin of the receptors is a human donor who donated a stem cell graft to a child with Fanconi anemia.

This clonotype came up a few times. Being one base from a much bigger clone, this may be a read error. The chain uses TRBV7-9 and TRBJ2-3; D not resolved. This CDR3 has 12 amino acids. The V and J ends lost 3 bases and 4 bases respectively, with 5 bases between them. CDR1 and CDR2 (germline): SEHNR, FQNEAQ (reference sequence). The CDR3 region is CASSFPADTQYF. CDR3 bases: TGTGCCAGCAGCTTTCCGGCAGATACGCAGTATTTT.

This clonotype was picked up many times. The chain employs TRBV20-1 and TRBJ1-2; 9 bases are a match to TRBD1. CDR1 and CDR2 (germline): DFQATT, SNEGSKA (reference sequence). V lost 1 base, J lost 6 bases, and 9 bases stayed unmatched. There are 15 residues in the CDR3. In DNA form, the CDR3 reads TGCAGTGCTAGAGCAGGGACAGGGTTTTCTAATGGCTACACCTTC. Residues: CSARAGTGFSNGYTF.

Only a few counts were recorded for this clonotype. The chain links TRBV3-1 to TRBJ2-1, with D hard to call. Per germline, CDR1 LGHDT and CDR2 YNNKEL (reference sequence). The CDR3 sequence is 13 residues long. V was trimmed by 4 bases and J by 8 bases, leaving 12 bases between them. The CDR3 region is CASSPSFGDEQFF. CDR3 nucleotide sequence: TGTGCCAGCAGCCCGTCTTTTGGGGATGAGCAGTTCTTC.